This is a list of T cell receptor beta chains from one sample in a study of blood T cell repertoires in COVID-19. Here immunoSEQ multiplex PCR was the method, and the copy in TCRdb shows in-frame clones only, minus some. The data show about 120,000 clones, around 90% seen once. The sample was peripheral blood. All receptors derive from a human donor in a cohort sampled during active COVID-19. The CDR3 runs from the conserved cysteine through the conserved F or W. The D gene is left open where the match is weak. Expanded clones get a size class; other rows say once, few or many, or leave the size out.

CDR3 DNA: TGTGCCAGCAGTTTATCGGAGGGAGACTATGGCTACACCTTC
CDR3 protein: CASSLSEGDYGYTF
D gene: .
J gene: TRBJ1-2
V gene: TRBV27
clone size: .

CDR3 DNA: TGTGCCAGCAGCCAATTCACAGGGGCCTACGAGCAGTACTTC
CDR3 protein: CASSQFTGAYEQYF
D gene: TRBD1
J gene: TRBJ2-7
V gene: TRBV4-2
clone size: .

CDR3 DNA: TGTGCCTGGAGTGGTTCGGCTGGAAACACCATATATTTT
CDR3 protein: CAWSGSAGNTIYF
D gene: .
J gene: TRBJ1-3
V gene: TRBV30
clone size: .

CDR3 DNA: TGTGCCAGCAGCTACCAACCGGTACAGTACACTGAAGCTTTCTTT
CDR3 protein: CASSYQPVQYTEAFF
D gene: .
J gene: TRBJ1-1
V gene: TRBV5-6
clone size: .

CDR3 DNA: TGTGCCAGCAGTTTGGACCGCTGGGGCGGCGGACCTGGCACAGATACGCAGTATTTT
CDR3 protein: CASSLDRWGGGPGTDTQYF
D gene: .
J gene: TRBJ2-3
V gene: TRBV28
clone size: .

CDR3 DNA: TGTGCCAGCTCCAGGACTGGAAACACCATATATTTT
CDR3 protein: CASSRTGNTIYF
D gene: .
J gene: TRBJ1-3
V gene: TRBV2
clone size: .

CDR3 DNA: TGCACCAGCAGCTCGACCCGGGGTGAGACCCAGTACTTC
CDR3 protein: CTSSSTRGETQYF
D gene: .
J gene: TRBJ2-5
V gene: TRBV5-1
clone size: .

CDR3 DNA: TGTGCCAGCAGCTTGGAGCGGTCCGGCTTTGGCTACACCTTC
CDR3 protein: CASSLERSGFGYTF
D gene: .
J gene: TRBJ1-2
V gene: TRBV7-8
clone size: .

CDR3 DNA: TGTGCCAGTAGAGTGCGGGAAGGGGAGCTGTTTTTT
CDR3 protein: CASRVREGELFF
D gene: .
J gene: TRBJ2-2
V gene: TRBV19
clone size: .

CDR3 DNA: TGTGCCAGTAGTTTTGGGGAACAGGGAAGCCCTAGCACAGATACGCAGTATTTT
CDR3 protein: CASSFGEQGSPSTDTQYF
D gene: .
J gene: TRBJ2-3
V gene: TRBV19
clone size: .

CDR3 DNA: TGTGCCAGCTCACCGGGGCTGTTGAACGAGCAGTACTTC
CDR3 protein: CASSPGLLNEQYF
D gene: .
J gene: TRBJ2-7
V gene: TRBV18
clone size: .

CDR3 DNA: TGTGCCAGCAGCGTAGCTGGGGGGGACACCGGGGAGCTGTTTTTT
CDR3 protein: CASSVAGGDTGELFF
D gene: TRBD2
J gene: TRBJ2-2
V gene: TRBV9
clone size: .

CDR3 DNA: TGTGCCAGCAGCGTGGACAGCTCCTACAATGAGCAGTTCTTC
CDR3 protein: CASSVDSSYNEQFF
D gene: .
J gene: TRBJ2-1
V gene: TRBV7-2
clone size: .

CDR3 DNA: TGTGCCAGCAGCTTAGATGTTGCAGGACTCCTAAACACTGAAGCTTTCTTT
CDR3 protein: CASSLDVAGLLNTEAFF
D gene: .
J gene: TRBJ1-1
V gene: TRBV11-3
clone size: .

CDR3 DNA: TGTGCCACCAGCAGAGGGTCGGGACAGGGGGCTTACGAGCAGTACTTC
CDR3 protein: CATSRGSGQGAYEQYF
D gene: TRBD1
J gene: TRBJ2-7
V gene: TRBV15
clone size: .

CDR3 DNA: TGTGCCAGCAGCGTAGAAGGCCCCGTTAGCGGGAGGGCCGGGACGGCAGATACGCAGTATTTT
CDR3 protein: CASSVEGPVSGRAGTADTQYF
D gene: TRBD2
J gene: TRBJ2-3
V gene: TRBV9
clone size: .

CDR3 DNA: TGTGCCAGCAGCGTGGGTGTAAGCGGGCACTACAATGAGCAGTTCTTC
CDR3 protein: CASSVGVSGHYNEQFF
D gene: .
J gene: TRBJ2-1
V gene: TRBV11-2
clone size: once

CDR3 DNA: TGTGCCAGCAGCCAAGATCTGAGCTACGAGCAGTACTTC
CDR3 protein: CASSQDLSYEQYF
D gene: .
J gene: TRBJ2-7
V gene: TRBV14
clone size: .

CDR3 DNA: TGTGCCAGCTCCCCGAGTAGCCACACCGGGGAGCTGTTTTTT
CDR3 protein: CASSPSSHTGELFF
D gene: .
J gene: TRBJ2-2
V gene: TRBV5-4
clone size: .

CDR3 DNA: TGTGCCAGCAGTTTTTTGTTGGACAGGGAGGCGAACACCGGGGAGCTGTTTTTT
CDR3 protein: CASSFLLDREANTGELFF
D gene: TRBD1
J gene: TRBJ2-2
V gene: TRBV27
clone size: few

CDR3 DNA: TGTGCCAGCAAAGAGAGACAGGGCACTGAAGCTTTCTTT
CDR3 protein: CASKERQGTEAFF
D gene: TRBD1
J gene: TRBJ1-1
V gene: TRBV6-5
clone size: .

CDR3 DNA: TGTGCCAGCAGCTTAAGGCCTAGCGGGGAGCAGTACTTC
CDR3 protein: CASSLRPSGEQYF
D gene: TRBD2
J gene: TRBJ2-7
V gene: TRBV7-6
clone size: .

CDR3 DNA: TGCGCCAGCAGCTTGGCCTTAGGGGGCGCGTACACCATATATTTT
CDR3 protein: CASSLALGGAYTIYF
D gene: TRBD1
J gene: TRBJ1-3
V gene: TRBV5-1
clone size: .

CDR3 DNA: TGTGCCAGCAACCGGGAGGGGCGCACCGGGGAGCTGTTTTTT
CDR3 protein: CASNREGRTGELFF
D gene: TRBD2
J gene: TRBJ2-2
V gene: TRBV27
clone size: once

CDR3 DNA: TGCAGCGTTGTGAGTCTAGCGGGAGGTGAGCAGTACTTC
CDR3 protein: CSVVSLAGGEQYF
D gene: TRBD2
J gene: TRBJ2-7
V gene: TRBV29-1
clone size: once

CDR3 DNA: TGTGCCAGCAGCCAGAGTGTAGGGGACAGCTATAGTCTCTTCTATGGCTACACCTTC
CDR3 protein: CASSQSVGDSYSLFYGYTF
D gene: TRBD1
J gene: TRBJ1-2
V gene: TRBV9
clone size: .

CDR3 DNA: TGTGCCAGCAGCCCTCCGGGACTAGCGGGAGTCAATGAGCAGTTCTTC
CDR3 protein: CASSPPGLAGVNEQFF
D gene: TRBD2
J gene: TRBJ2-1
V gene: TRBV7-9
clone size: .

CDR3 DNA: TGCGCCAGCAGCCAAGAAATGGCTTCACCCCTCCACTTT
CDR3 protein: CASSQEMASPLHF
D gene: .
J gene: TRBJ1-6
V gene: TRBV4-3
clone size: .

CDR3 DNA: TGTGCCAGCTCACCTCCGGGACTAGGAGCGGGATGGGCTAGCACAGATACGCAGTATTTT
CDR3 protein: CASSPPGLGAGWASTDTQYF
D gene: TRBD2
J gene: TRBJ2-3
V gene: TRBV18
clone size: .

CDR3 DNA: TGTGCCAGCAGCGGACACCCGTTCAATGAAAAACTGTTTTTT
CDR3 protein: CASSGHPFNEKLFF
D gene: .
J gene: TRBJ1-4
V gene: TRBV6-5
clone size: once

CDR3 DNA: TGTGCCAGCAGCTTGGCCCAGGGAGGGGGTCAGCCCCAGCATTTT
CDR3 protein: CASSLAQGGGQPQHF
D gene: .
J gene: TRBJ1-5
V gene: TRBV5-5
clone size: .

CDR3 DNA: TGTGCCAGCAGCCTATCACAGGGACCAGATACGCAGTATTTT
CDR3 protein: CASSLSQGPDTQYF
D gene: .
J gene: TRBJ2-3
V gene: TRBV7-9
clone size: .

CDR3 DNA: TGTGCCAGCAGTTTGACACACAGCACAGATACGCAGTATTTT
CDR3 protein: CASSLTHSTDTQYF
D gene: .
J gene: TRBJ2-3
V gene: TRBV6-2/TRBV6-3
clone size: .

CDR3 DNA: TGCGCCAGCAGCCTGCGGGGTCTGCTGTTCACTGAAGCTTTCTTT
CDR3 protein: CASSLRGLLFTEAFF
D gene: .
J gene: TRBJ1-1
V gene: TRBV5-1
clone size: .

CDR3 DNA: TGTGCCAGCACTCCCGACAGGTCCTATGGCTACACCTTC
CDR3 protein: CASTPDRSYGYTF
D gene: .
J gene: TRBJ1-2
V gene: TRBV7-9
clone size: .

CDR3 DNA: TGTGCCAGTAGTCCCGGGACTAGCGGGAGTACCTACGAGCAGTACTTC
CDR3 protein: CASSPGTSGSTYEQYF
D gene: TRBD2
J gene: TRBJ2-7
V gene: TRBV19
clone size: .

CDR3 DNA: TGTGCCAGCAGTGGCGGGGGGACATTGAATGAAAAACTGTTTTTT
CDR3 protein: CASSGGGTLNEKLFF
D gene: .
J gene: TRBJ1-4
V gene: TRBV2
clone size: .

CDR3 DNA: TGCAGCGTTGCTAAATCTGGCGTAGGGACAGGGAGGGATACGCAGTATTTT
CDR3 protein: CSVAKSGVGTGRDTQYF
D gene: TRBD1
J gene: TRBJ2-3
V gene: TRBV29-1
clone size: .

CDR3 DNA: TGCGCCAGCAGCTTGGAGGGGGCGCGGGGAAACACCATATATTTT
CDR3 protein: CASSLEGARGNTIYF
D gene: TRBD1
J gene: TRBJ1-3
V gene: TRBV5-1
clone size: .